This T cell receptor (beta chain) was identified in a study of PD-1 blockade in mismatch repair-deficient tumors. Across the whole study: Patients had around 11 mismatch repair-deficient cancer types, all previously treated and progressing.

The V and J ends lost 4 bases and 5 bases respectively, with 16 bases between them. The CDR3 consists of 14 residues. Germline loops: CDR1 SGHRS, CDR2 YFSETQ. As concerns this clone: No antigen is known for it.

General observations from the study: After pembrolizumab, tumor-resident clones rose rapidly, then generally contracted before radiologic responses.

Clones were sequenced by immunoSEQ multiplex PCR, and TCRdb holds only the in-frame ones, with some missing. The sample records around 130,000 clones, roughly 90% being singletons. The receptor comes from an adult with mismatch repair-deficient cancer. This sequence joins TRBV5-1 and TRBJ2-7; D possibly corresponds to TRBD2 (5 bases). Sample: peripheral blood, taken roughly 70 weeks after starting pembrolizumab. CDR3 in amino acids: CASSQQRGIDEQYF. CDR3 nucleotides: TGCGCCAGCAGCCAACAAAGAGGGATCGACGAGCAGTACTTC.